This T cell receptor beta chain comes out of a study of T cells in Graves' hyperthyroidism and ophthalmopathy. For this clonotype: With a much larger clone just one base away, this may be a read error.

CDR1 is MGHDK and CDR2 is SYGVNS in the germline V gene. CDR3 length equals 14 residues. TCR beta CDR3 regions were amplified from RNA. An initial round of RT-PCR targeting the TCR CDR3 relied on the HTBI primer set. TCRdb independently ran MiXCR on the multiplex PCR reads; one entry per CDR3 protein. The sample holds hundreds of thousands of distinct CDR3 sequences, 46% seen once. Sequenced material: peripheral blood or thyroid tissue (not recorded which). The rearrangement links TRBV25-1 to TRBJ1-5; D is uncertain. This receptor was identified in a woman between 18 and 30 years old with Graves' hyperthyroidism. The CDR3 DNA is TGTGCCAGCAGCCCAGGTTATAGCAATCAGCACCAGCATTTT. Its translation: CASSPGYSNQHQHF.